The clone carrying this T cell receptor (beta chain) was counted between two and nine times. Its matching antigen is unknown. This entry comes from a study of human T cells and chemical hapten exposure. At the level of the study: Upper back patch tests used 0.01% DPC, scored after 6 days. The patient population, which was mostly female, had alopecia areata, totalis or universalis.

Time point indicated: pre-sensitization, week 0. Described treatment: therapeutic diphenylcyclopropenone sensitization with weekly scalp DPC. General study results and limits: Unchanged with DPC sensitization were TCRs above 1 in 1000 frequency.

From the RACE reads, TCRdb called clonotypes with MiXCR, one entry per CDR3 protein. Among approximately 320,000 distinct CDR3 sequences listed, around 5.5% were seen once. With 3 bases clipped from V and 8 bases from J, the junction kept 11 bases outside the gene matches. Germline CDR1 DFQATT, CDR2 SNEGSKA (reference sequence). This CDR3 is 16 amino acids long. The V and J genes are TRBV20-1 and TRBJ2-3; 13 bases fit TRBD2. Sequenced material: whole blood, taken in connection with sensitization to the hapten diphenylcyclopropenone (DPC). The TCR comes from a young woman with alopecia areata. Some clones in this sample may be carry-over from other donors' samples. The CDR3 here is CSARLWTSGGRGTQYF. CDR3 sequence (DNA): TGCAGTGCTAGGCTTTGGACTAGCGGGGGCCGAGGTACGCAGTATTTT.